The clone carrying this TCR beta chain was detected a few times. What it recognizes is unknown. TCRdb itself ran the reads through MiXCR, one entry per CDR3 protein. The sample includes approximately 220,000 distinct CDR3 sequences, approximately 38% of them seen just once. The source of the sample is a study of T cell repertoires in cytomegalovirus infection. V lost 6 bases, J lost 5 bases, and 7 bases stayed unmatched. CDR1 and CDR2 (germline): SEHNR, FQNEAQ (reference sequence). The CDR3 spans 13 residues. The sequences come from CD8+ T cells from cultured PBMCs, collected from culture after CMV antigen stimulation. This rearrangement joins TRBV7-9 to TRBJ2-7, with 7 positions matching TRBD2. This sequence was found in a human donor in good health (CMV status not recorded). Some clones in this sample may be carry-over from other donors' samples. Written as DNA, the CDR3 is TGTGCCAGCAGTCCGGTCGCGGGGGACGAGCAGTACTTC. Translated, it gives CASSPVAGDEQYF.